This passage covers 24 T cell receptor beta chains from one sample sequenced in a study of PD-L1 blockade in urothelial cancer (dated by TCRdb to the late 2010s). Preparation of the library involved the immunoSEQ multiplex PCR assay. Held by TCRdb, this immuneACCESS table contains in-frame sequences only and omits some clones. Under half of the omission traces to an unresolved V gene where checked; the cause of the rest is unknown. The sample data list about 51,000 clones, and roughly 91% of these were observed just once. The top ten clones comprise about 2.6% of the sample. The sample's time point label is to be understood as: peripheral blood 6 weeks after treatment start. The sequencing used PBMCs, collected around atezolizumab (anti-PD-L1) treatment. All receptors derive from a man in his sixties with urothelial cancer.

The V gene is TRBV7-6, the J gene TRBJ2-2; 7 bases are a match to TRBD2. J was trimmed by 5 bases and V by 3 bases; bases with no gene match: 9. This CDR3 is built from 16 residues. CDR1 and CDR2 from the germline V gene are SGHVS and FNYEAQ. The CDR3, as DNA: TGTGCCAGCAGCTTCGGGACGGGGGGTGCAACCGGGGAGCTGTTTTTT. Protein: CASSFGTGGATGELFF. The complete variable domain, with remaining parts taken from reference TRBV7-6 and TRBJ2-2, reads GAGVSQSPRYKVTKRGQDVALRCDPISGHVSLYWYRQALGQGPEFLTYFNYEAQQDKSGLPNDRFSAERPEGSISTLTIQRTEQRDSAMYRCASSFGTGGATGELFFGEGSRLTVL.

The table lists this clone with a count of one. The chain recombines TRBV7-9 with TRBJ2-7; 9 bases line up with TRBD2. Trimming cost V 7 bases and J 5 bases; bases outside gene matches: 12. The CDR3 sequence is 15 residues long. Germline V gene lookup returns CDR1 SEHNR and CDR2 FQNEAQ (reference sequence). As DNA, the CDR3 is TGTGCCAGCAAGGGGGTAGCGGGAGCTTCGAACGAGCAGTACTTC. This translates into CASKGVAGASNEQYF.

The chain links TRBV6-5 to TRBJ2-7; 11 bases match TRBD1. Per germline, CDR1 MNHEY and CDR2 SVGAGI. V gave up 2 bases and J gave up 7 bases; unmatched junction bases: 7. This CDR3 spans 15 amino acids. The CDR3 region is CASSYAGQGGREQYF. CDR3 bases: TGTGCCAGCAGTTACGCGGGACAGGGGGGGAGGGAGCAGTACTTC.

The chain links TRBV5-1 to TRBJ2-3; no firm D call. This CDR3 spans 14 amino acids. CDR1 is SGHRS, CDR2 YFSETQ, per germline. Trimming took off 0 bases at V and 1 base at J, with 6 bases between the two ends. CDR3 residues: CASSLVTGTDTQYF. The CDR3 DNA reads TGCGCCAGCAGCTTGGTGACTGGCACAGATACGCAGTATTTT.

The chain is built from TRBV18 and TRBJ2-1, with TRBD1 matching 9 bases. The junction had 13 bases not matched to a gene; V was cut back by 6 bases and J by 7 bases. The CDR3 loop spans 16 amino acids. Germline V lookup: CDR1 KGHSH, CDR2 LQKENI. The CDR3 nucleotides read TGTGCCAGCTCCCTCGGACAGGGGCTTTCTTTGAATGAGCAGTTCTTC. Residues: CASSLGQGLSLNEQFF.

V is TRBV5-3 and J is TRBJ2-7; TRBD2 aligns across 8 bases. TRBV5-3 is flagged as an ORF with uncertain function. This CDR3 contains 16 residues. J gave up 2 bases and V 4 bases, and 11 bases lay outside the gene matches. The CDR3, as DNA: TGTGCCAGAAGCCAGACGAGTAGCGGGGATACCTACGAGCAGTACTTC. Protein sequence: CARSQTSSGDTYEQYF.

The chain is built from TRBV4-3 and TRBJ1-1; 9 nucleotides match TRBD1. Trimming cost V 3 bases and J 1 base; bases outside gene matches: 3. The CDR3 consists of 15 residues. The germline CDR1 and CDR2 sequences are LGHNA and YSLEER. The CDR3: CASSQDRGANTEAFF. In DNA, the CDR3 is TGCGCCAGCAGCCAGGACAGGGGCGCGAACACTGAAGCTTTCTTT.

The chain recombines TRBV5-1 with TRBJ2-5; 7 bases line up with TRBD2. Germline V lookup: CDR1 SGHRS, CDR2 YFSETQ. The junction had 7 bases not matched to a gene; V was cut back by 4 bases and J by 1 base. This CDR3 is built from 15 residues. The CDR3 reads CASSRGDVPQETQYF. CDR3 DNA sequence: TGCGCCAGCAGCCGGGGGGACGTCCCCCAAGAGACCCAGTACTTC.

The chain couples TRBV6-1 to TRBJ2-7, with 9 bases aligning to TRBD2. Germline loops: CDR1 MNHNS, CDR2 SASEGT. The CDR3 is 13 amino acids. The ends lost 6 bases at V and 3 bases at J; junction bases unmatched: 3. The CDR3 nucleotides read TGTGCCAGCAGCACTAGCGGGCACTACGAGCAGTACTTC. Amino acids: CASSTSGHYEQYF.

The V call is TRBV6-5, the J call TRBJ2-2; TRBD1 is a possible D gene (5 bases). Germline lookup yields CDR1 MNHEY and CDR2 SVGAGI. The germline V and J ends were trimmed by 0 bases and 6 bases, with 8 bases remaining between them. This CDR3 is 14 amino acids long. The chain's CDR3 is CASSYSEGAGELFF. CDR3 DNA sequence: TGTGCCAGCAGTTACTCGGAAGGGGCCGGGGAGCTGTTTTTT.

The chain recombines TRBV19 with TRBJ1-1; TRBD1 agrees at 7 bases. Germline CDR1 is LNHDA and CDR2 is SQIVND (reference sequence). V dropped 3 bases and J dropped 1; count of bases not matched to a gene: 2. The CDR3 has 14 residues. CDR3 sequence (DNA): TGTGCCAGTAGTATTCGACAGGGGAACACTGAAGCTTTCTTT. Translating gives CASSIRQGNTEAFF. The full variable domain, rest sourced from reference TRBV19 and TRBJ1-1, is DGGITQSPKYLFRKEGQNVTLSCEQNLNHDAMYWYRQDPGQGLRLIYYSQIVNDFQKGDIAEGYSVSREKKESFPLTVTSAQKNPTAFYLCASSIRQGNTEAFFGQGTRLTVV.

The rearrangement joins TRBV7-2 to TRBJ2-7; 7 positions agree with TRBD1. Germline CDR1 and CDR2: SGHTA and FQGNSA. V was clipped by 1 base and J by 1 base; unmatched bases: 4. This CDR3 comprises 15 residues. The CDR3 region is CASSLGGTVSYEQYF. The CDR3 nucleotides read TGTGCCAGCAGCTTAGGGGGGACAGTTTCCTACGAGCAGTACTTC.

V usage is TRBV28 and J usage is TRBJ2-1; TRBD2 matches 10 bases. J lost 6 bases, V lost 5 bases, and 7 bases had no gene match. Germline CDR1 reads MDHEN; CDR2 reads SYDVKM. CDR3 length: 15 amino acids. The CDR3 DNA is TGTGCCAGCAGTCCCGGACTAGCGGCACTCAATGAGCAGTTCTTC. This sequence encodes CASSPGLAALNEQFF.

The chain recombines TRBV4-1 with TRBJ2-5, with D perhaps TRBD1 (6 bases). Trimming removed 4 bases from V and 5 bases from J, with 20 bases in between. The CDR3 contains 16 residues. Germline V gene sequence: CDR1 MGHRA, CDR2 YSYEKL. The CDR3 DNA reads TGCGCCAGCAGCCCCGCAAGGGGGTTTCCCAGGGAGACCCAGTACTTC. Protein sequence: CASSPARGFPRETQYF.

The chain uses TRBV6-6 and TRBJ2-7; D may be TRBD2 (7 bases). Looked up from germline, CDR1 is MNHNY and CDR2 is SVGAGI (reference sequence). This CDR3 contains 15 residues. Trimming removed 7 bases at V and 5 bases at J, with 21 bases between. The DNA for the CDR3 is TGTGCCAGCACCCAGAGGGGGGGGATTGCCCACGAGCAGTACTTC. Translating it yields CASTQRGGIAHEQYF.

This sequence joins TRBV5-1 and TRBJ1-5, with 9 bases aligning to TRBD1. CDR3 length: 15 residues. The V segment lost 5 bases and the J segment 6 bases; nucleotides outside the gene matches: 9. Looked up from germline, CDR1 is SGHRS and CDR2 is YFSETQ. CDR3: CASRAGTGSSQPQHF. The CDR3 nucleotides read TGCGCCAGCAGAGCCGGGACAGGGTCATCTCAGCCCCAGCATTTT.

V and J are TRBV28 and TRBJ1-2; D gene ambiguous. The germline V gene has CDR1 MDHEN and CDR2 SYDVKM. V shed 3 bases and J shed 2 bases, with 10 bases lying between them. CDR3 length equals 14 residues. The CDR3 nucleotides read TGTGCCAGCAGTTTGGTGGCCCGAAACTATGGCTACACCTTC. Amino acid sequence: CASSLVARNYGYTF.

The chain joins TRBV27 to TRBJ2-7; D remains ambiguous. Trimming left V 6 bases short and J 7 bases short, with 16 bases between. Germline V gene data show CDR1 as MNHEY and CDR2 as SMNVEV (reference sequence). The CDR3 runs to 13 residues. The CDR3 sequence: CASRTTVPEEQYF. Here the CDR3 DNA reads TGTGCCAGCAGAACGACGGTGCCGGAGGAGCAGTACTTC.

The chain combines TRBV9 with TRBJ1-2; D is uncertain. The CDR3 has 15 amino acids. The germline V and J ends were trimmed by 0 bases and 4 bases, with 13 bases remaining between them. In germline, CDR1 is SGDLS, CDR2 YYNGEE. Written as DNA, the CDR3 is TGTGCCAGCAGCGTAGACGGGGTGGGGTCCTATGGCTACACCTTC. Its protein is CASSVDGVGSYGYTF.

This clone was recorded only once. This CDR3 is CASSEAAEYGYTF. The CDR3 bases are TGTGCCAGCAGTGAAGCAGCTGAGTATGGCTACACCTTC. The chain is built from TRBV6-1 and TRBJ1-2, with unresolved D. Germline loops: CDR1 MNHNS, CDR2 SASEGT. This CDR3 has 13 amino acids. V dropped 0 bases and J dropped 5 bases, with 7 bases sitting between them.

V is TRBV5-1 and J is TRBJ2-5; 9 bases map to TRBD1. The CDR3 spans 15 residues. V shed 4 bases and J 7 bases; nucleotides not matched to a gene: 11. Germline assignment: CDR1 SGHRS and CDR2 YFSETQ. CDR3 residues: CASSAGTGNEVTQYF. DNA for the CDR3: TGCGCCAGCAGCGCCGGGACAGGGAATGAGGTGACCCAGTACTTC.

This clone was seen only once. The gene calls are TRBV4-2 and TRBJ2-7; the D is unclear. The V and J ends lost 5 bases and 0 bases respectively, with 11 bases between them. The CDR3 extends over 14 amino acids. The germline CDR1 and CDR2 sequences are LGHNA and YNFKEQ. CDR3 sequence: CASSSRTGSYEQYF. The CDR3 coding sequence is TGTGCCAGCAGCTCTCGTACGGGCTCCTACGAGCAGTACTTC.

The chain is built from TRBV4-1 and TRBJ1-1, with D tentatively TRBD1 (6 bases). V was trimmed by 2 bases and J by 1 base, leaving 8 bases between them. CDR1 and CDR2 (germline): MGHRA, YSYEKL. The CDR3 has 14 amino acids. The CDR3, as DNA: TGCGCCAGCAGCCAATACAGGGCGAACACTGAAGCTTTCTTT. The encoded protein is CASSQYRANTEAFF.

The chain has TRBV30 and TRBJ2-1, with D unclear. The CDR3 length is 11 residues. Germline CDR1 reads GTSNPN; CDR2 reads SVGIG (reference sequence). V was trimmed by 7 bases and J by 4 bases, leaving 8 bases between them. CDR3 loop: CASQFYNEQFF. CDR3 DNA: TGTGCCTCCCAATTTTACAATGAGCAGTTCTTC.